This T cell receptor (beta chain) was retrieved from a study of blood T cell repertoires in COVID-19. Looking at the study overall: T cells, B-cell-depleted T cells, or PBMCs provided the cDNA or gDNA that served as material.

Generated by immunoSEQ multiplex PCR, the TCRdb table keeps only in-frame clones and is missing some. The profile shows about 200,000 clones, over 80% of them singletons. Symptom resolution, clearance, or two negative PCRs marked the recovered donors of Cohort 3. The CDR3 is 17 residues long. The V gene is TRBV21-1, the J gene TRBJ1-3; the tabulated D call, TRBD1, remains unverified against the DNA. TRBV21-1 is a pseudogene segment. The source material was PBMCs or T cells enriched from blood (not recorded which). The TCR was taken from a man aged 25 to 40 who had recovered from COVID-19. CDR3 amino acids: CASSKVSDRGPGNTIYF. CDR3 DNA: TGTGCCAGCAGCAAAGTATCGGACAGGGGGCCTGGAAACACCATATATTTT.